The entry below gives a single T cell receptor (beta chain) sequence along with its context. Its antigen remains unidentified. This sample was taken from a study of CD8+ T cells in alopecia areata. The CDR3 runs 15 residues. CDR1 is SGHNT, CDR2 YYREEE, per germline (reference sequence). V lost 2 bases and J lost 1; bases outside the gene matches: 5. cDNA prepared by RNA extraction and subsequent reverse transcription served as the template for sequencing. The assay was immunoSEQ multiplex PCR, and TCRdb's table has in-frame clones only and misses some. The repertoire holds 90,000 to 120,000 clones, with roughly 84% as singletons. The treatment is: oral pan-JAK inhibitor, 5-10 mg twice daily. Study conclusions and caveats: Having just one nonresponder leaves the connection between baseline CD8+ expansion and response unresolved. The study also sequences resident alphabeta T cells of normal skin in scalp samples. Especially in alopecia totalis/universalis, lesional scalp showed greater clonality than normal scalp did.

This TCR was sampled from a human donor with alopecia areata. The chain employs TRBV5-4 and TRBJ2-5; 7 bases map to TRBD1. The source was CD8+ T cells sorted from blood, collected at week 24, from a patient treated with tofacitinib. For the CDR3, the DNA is TGTGCCAGCAGCTTCCCTGGGACAGTCCAAGAGACCCAGTACTTC. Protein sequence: CASSFPGTVQETQYF.